This passage covers 30 T cell receptor beta chains from one sample sequenced in a study of cytomegalovirus exposure and HLA in healthy donors. Primers: 60 Vbeta forward and 13 Jbeta reverse. The method was immunoSEQ multiplex PCR; TCRdb's version includes in-frame clones alone and lacks a portion of them. Its listing shows roughly 50,000 clones. The material sequenced was PBMCs. These receptors all stem from a woman aged 40 to 49 in good health and CMV-seronegative.

The V and J genes are TRBV5-1 and TRBJ2-1, with D hard to call. The CDR3 sequence is 12 residues long. Germline lookup yields CDR1 SGHRS and CDR2 YFSETQ. Trimming shortened V by 4 bases and J by 5 bases, and 7 bases separated the two germline ends. The CDR3 sequence: CASSAEHNEQFF. CDR3 nucleotides: TGCGCCAGCAGCGCCGAGCACAATGAGCAGTTCTTC.

The chain joins TRBV19 to TRBJ1-1; maybe TRBD1 (5 bases). The germline CDR1 and CDR2 sequences are LNHDA and SQIVND (reference sequence). Trimming shortened V by 10 bases and J by 5 bases, and 8 bases separated the two germline ends. CDR3 length equals 10 residues. In DNA, the CDR3 is TGTGCCACCGGGGGAACTGAAGCTTTCTTT. Protein product: CATGGTEAFF.

V usage is TRBV19 and J usage is TRBJ1-2; D unclear. This CDR3 has 14 residues. Trimming took 1 base from V and 4 from J, leaving 10 bases between them. CDR1 and CDR2 from the germline V gene are LNHDA and SQIVND (reference sequence). CDR3 region: CASSIAVVGYGYTF. For the CDR3, the DNA is TGTGCCAGTAGTATAGCGGTAGTTGGCTATGGCTACACCTTC. The full variable domain, completed using reference TRBV19 and TRBJ1-2, is DGGITQSPKYLFRKEGQNVTLSCEQNLNHDAMYWYRQDPGQGLRLIYYSQIVNDFQKGDIAEGYSVSREKKESFPLTVTSAQKNPTAFYLCASSIAVVGYGYTFGSGTRLTVV.

The chain has TRBV4-1 and TRBJ2-1; D gene ambiguous. CDR1 MGHRA and CDR2 YSYEKL come from the germline V gene. V was shortened by 1 base and J by 3 bases, with 4 bases between the two germline ends. The CDR3 sequence is 13 residues long. The CDR3 reads CASSQAVYNEQFF. In DNA, the CDR3 is TGCGCCAGCAGCCAAGCTGTCTACAATGAGCAGTTCTTC.

The chain couples TRBV11-2 to TRBJ2-7, with D possibly TRBD2 on 6 matching bases. Per the germline V gene, CDR1 is SGHAT and CDR2 is FQNNGV. CDR3 size: 13 residues. Trimming stripped 6 bases from V and 12 bases from J, with 21 bases between. In DNA form, the CDR3 reads TGTGCCAGCAGTCAAGAGGTCCGGGCGGGAAGGTACTTC. It translates to CASSQEVRAGRYF.

V is TRBV6-6 and J is TRBJ2-3, with TRBD2 identical over 9 bases. The CDR3 is made up of 16 amino acids. Germline V gene lookup returns CDR1 MNHNY and CDR2 SVGAGI (reference sequence). J was trimmed by 2 bases and V by 2 bases; bases with no gene match: 5. The CDR3 is CASSYVAGVNTDTQYF. The CDR3 coding sequence is TGTGCCAGCAGTTACGTAGCGGGGGTCAACACAGATACGCAGTATTTT.

The CDR3 protein is CASSLGRSTDTQYF. CDR3 nucleotides: TGTGCCAGCAGCTTGGGCCGGAGCACAGATACGCAGTATTTT. The chain employs TRBV11-3 and TRBJ2-3; D gene unclear. The germline CDR1 and CDR2 sequences are SGHNT and YENEEA. V dropped 3 bases and J dropped 0 bases, with 7 bases sitting between them. CDR3 length: 14 residues.

The chain carries TRBV5-6 and TRBJ2-3; 8 bases agree with TRBD1. Unmatched junction bases numbered 6, after V lost 0 bases and J lost 0 bases. CDR1 is SGHDT and CDR2 is YYEEEE in the germline V gene. CDR3 length: 17 amino acids. CDR3 protein: CASSLVDRAESTDTQYF. The CDR3 nucleotides read TGTGCCAGCAGCTTGGTGGACAGGGCGGAAAGCACAGATACGCAGTATTTT.

The gene calls are TRBV7-3 and TRBJ2-1; D is possibly TRBD1 (5 bases). Germline-derived CDR1 and CDR2 are SGHTA and FQGTGA. CDR3 size: 15 residues. Trimming removed 2 bases at V and 2 bases at J, with 10 bases between. As DNA, the CDR3 is TGTGCCAGCAGCTTAGAACAGGTGCCCTACAATGAGCAGTTCTTC. Its translation is CASSLEQVPYNEQFF.

The chain couples TRBV7-9 to TRBJ2-3, with D perhaps TRBD1 (5 bases). With 1 base removed from V and 0 bases from J, the gap between germline ends came to 8 bases. The CDR3 has 15 amino acids. CDR1 and CDR2 (germline): SEHNR, FQNEAQ (reference sequence). CDR3 protein: CASSLGQTSTDTQYF. In nucleotides, the CDR3 is TGTGCCAGCAGCTTAGGACAGACTAGCACAGATACGCAGTATTTT.

The V call is TRBV14, the J call TRBJ2-7; D is possibly TRBD1 (5 bases). Between the trimmed V and J ends, which lost 3 bases and 3 bases, there was a span of 6 bases. The germline CDR1 and CDR2 sequences are SGHDN and FVKESK. CDR3 length: 12 residues. In DNA, the CDR3 is TGTGCCAGCAGCCAGCAGGGCTACGAGCAGTACTTC. Translation: CASSQQGYEQYF.

The chain joins TRBV6-5 to TRBJ1-1; D possibly corresponds to TRBD1 (5 bases). With 8 bases removed from V and 3 bases from J, the gap between germline ends came to 13 bases. Germline V gives CDR1 MNHEY, CDR2 SVGAGI. The CDR3 contains 13 residues. The CDR3 DNA follows: TGTGCCAGCGGGAGGGGAAGGGACACTGAAGCTTTCTTT. Translating it yields CASGRGRDTEAFF.

V is TRBV19 and J is TRBJ2-1, with 7 bases matching TRBD2. Losses at the gene ends were 6 bases for V and 5 bases for J; bases not matched to a gene: 7. The CDR3 spans 14 residues. CDR1 LNHDA and CDR2 SQIVND come from the germline V gene (reference sequence). The chain's CDR3 is CASRNRDYDNEQFF. The CDR3 DNA is TGTGCCAGTAGGAACCGGGACTACGACAATGAGCAGTTCTTC.

V gene TRBV7-7 combines with J gene TRBJ2-7; tentative D call: TRBD1 (6 bases). Between the trimmed V and J ends, which lost 5 bases and 0 bases, there was a span of 11 bases. Germline values: CDR1 SSHAT, CDR2 FNYEAQ (reference sequence). The CDR3 runs 14 residues. The DNA of the CDR3 is TGTGCCAGCAGCCAAGACAGGTCCTCCTACGAGCAGTACTTC. Protein: CASSQDRSSYEQYF.

CDR3 sequence (DNA): TGTGCCAGCAGTTACTCGAGCCAGGGAGGCTATGGCTACACCTTC. Encoded protein: CASSYSSQGGYGYTF. This rearrangement joins TRBV6-5 to TRBJ1-2; D is possibly TRBD1 (5 bases). Trimming pared 0 bases from V and 4 bases from J, leaving 12 bases between. The CDR3 is 15 residues long. CDR1 and CDR2 from the germline V gene are MNHEY and SVGAGI.

V gene TRBV5-1 combines with J gene TRBJ2-2; 9 positions match TRBD2. CDR3 length: 16 residues. The ends lost 4 bases at V and 4 bases at J; junction bases unmatched: 8. The germline gives CDR1 SGHRS, CDR2 YFSETQ. This CDR3 is CASSPIAGDLTGELFF. CDR3 DNA sequence: TGCGCCAGCAGCCCCATAGCGGGAGATCTCACCGGGGAGCTGTTTTTT.

J is TRBJ1-4 and V is TRBV5-1; D possibly corresponds to TRBD1 (6 bases). CDR3 length: 14 amino acids. Trimming stripped 5 bases from V and 8 bases from J, with 16 bases between. CDR1 and CDR2 (germline): SGHRS, YFSETQ. The CDR3 protein is CASRNQGLQEKLFF. The CDR3 DNA sequence: TGCGCCAGCAGGAATCAGGGGCTCCAGGAAAAACTGTTTTTT.

The CDR3 DNA reads as TGTGCCAGCAGTAGCCCCGGTCAGGGGGACTACGAGCAGTACTTC. It specifies CASSSPGQGDYEQYF. This chain connects TRBV6-1 to TRBJ2-7, with 7 bases matching TRBD1. V shed 5 bases and J 3 bases; nucleotides not matched to a gene: 10. In germline, CDR1 is MNHNS, CDR2 SASEGT. CDR3 length: 15 amino acids.

J is TRBJ1-1 and V is TRBV18; D may be TRBD1 (6 bases). The CDR3 loop spans 15 amino acids. Germline CDR1 reads KGHSH; CDR2 reads LQKENI. Deletions cut 3 bases from V and 4 bases from J, with 15 bases between. The CDR3 nucleotides are TGTGCCAGCTCACCTCTACAGGGTGCAGGCACTGAAGCTTTCTTT. As protein: CASSPLQGAGTEAFF.

Comments on this clone: One end of the junction varies from germline; a read error may be responsible. The chain is built from TRBV4-3 and TRBJ2-1, with 8 bases matching TRBD2. This CDR3 region has 16 residues. Germline V gene data show CDR1 as LGHNA and CDR2 as YSLEER. The CDR3 protein is CASSANAPGLGGYQVF. The CDR3 region has the DNA TGCGCCAGCAGCGCAAATGCTCCGGGACTAGGGGGTTATCAGGTCTTC.

The rearrangement uses TRBV5-4 and TRBJ2-2, with TRBD2 matching over 8 bases. The CDR3 is made up of 16 amino acids. The junction had 4 bases not matched to a gene; V was cut back by 3 bases and J by 0 bases. Germline V CDR1 and CDR2: SGHNT, YYREEE (reference sequence). The DNA for the CDR3 is TGTGCCAGCAGCTATGGTAGCGGGGCGAACACCGGGGAGCTGTTTTTT. Its protein is CASSYGSGANTGELFF.

The chain links TRBV29-1 to TRBJ1-2, with D hard to call. This CDR3 has 11 residues. Trimming shortened V by 6 bases and J by 8 bases, and 13 bases separated the two germline ends. The germline V gene encodes CDR1 SQVTM and CDR2 ANQGSEA. This CDR3 reads CSVYSTGGYTF. CDR3 DNA: TGCAGCGTGTATTCTACGGGGGGCTACACCTTC.

V is TRBV6-6 and J is TRBJ2-7; no clear D gene. CDR3 length: 13 residues. Trimming took 0 bases from V and 3 from J, leaving 6 bases between them. Germline V CDR1 and CDR2: MNHNY, SVGAGI (reference sequence). The CDR3 DNA follows: TGTGCCAGCAGTTACTCCGCAGACTACGAGCAGTACTTC. It translates to CASSYSADYEQYF.

The chain employs TRBV11-2 and TRBJ1-1; D gene uncertain. This CDR3 comprises 14 residues. Trimming took 6 bases from V and 1 from J, leaving 12 bases between them. The germline V gene has CDR1 SGHAT and CDR2 FQNNGV. The CDR3 DNA sequence: TGTGCCAGCAGGGCGGGGAGGGCGAACACTGAAGCTTTCTTT. Protein: CASRAGRANTEAFF.

The CDR3 DNA reads as TGTGCCAGCTCGGAAGAGCGGGGAAACACTGAAGCTTTCTTT. It is translated as CASSEERGNTEAFF. V is TRBV18 and J is TRBJ1-1, with unresolved D. V shed 6 bases and J shed 2 bases, with 13 bases lying between them. In germline, CDR1 is KGHSH, CDR2 LQKENI. The CDR3 has 14 amino acids. Variable domain in full (rest from reference TRBV18 and TRBJ1-1): NAGVMQNPRHLVRRRGQEARLRCSPMKGHSHVYWYRQLPEEGLKFMVYLQKENIIDESGMPKERFSAEFPKEGPSILRIQQVVRGDSAAYFCASSEERGNTEAFFGQGTRLTVV.

This rearrangement joins TRBV19 to TRBJ1-2; 8 nucleotides line up with TRBD1. The length of the CDR3 is 14 residues. In germline, CDR1 is LNHDA, CDR2 SQIVND (reference sequence). V trimming: 7 bases; J trimming: 6 bases; junction bases outside the gene matches: 10. CDR3 amino acids: CASNRDRGTDGYTF. In DNA, the CDR3 is TGTGCCAGTAACCGTGACAGGGGAACGGATGGCTACACCTTC. Complete variable domain (other parts from reference TRBV19 and TRBJ1-2): DGGITQSPKYLFRKEGQNVTLSCEQNLNHDAMYWYRQDPGQGLRLIYYSQIVNDFQKGDIAEGYSVSREKKESFPLTVTSAQKNPTAFYLCASNRDRGTDGYTFGSGTRLTVV.

The chain has TRBV7-6 and TRBJ2-2, with 8 nucleotides matching TRBD2. CDR3 size: 16 residues. The V gene end was trimmed by 5 bases and the J gene end by 6 bases; junction bases not matched to a gene: 11. Germline V gene data show CDR1 as SGHVS and CDR2 as FNYEAQ. CDR3 bases: TGTGCCAGCAGCCCAACCGCCGGGACTAGTGCCGGGGAGCTGTTTTTT. It translates to CASSPTAGTSAGELFF.

The chain links TRBV7-9 to TRBJ1-3; 9 bases match TRBD1. The V gene's germline CDR1 is SEHNR and CDR2 FQNEAQ (reference sequence). After removal of 4 bases from V and 5 bases from J, the junction contained 6 bases not matched to a gene. The CDR3 totals 15 residues. The CDR3 DNA reads TGTGCCAGCAGCTCCGGACAGGGGACGAGAAACACCATATATTTT. Its protein product is CASSSGQGTRNTIYF. The variable domain in full, completed from reference TRBV7-9 and TRBJ1-3, reads DTGVSQNPRHKITKRGQNVTFRCDPISEHNRLYWYRQTLGQGPEFLTYFQNEAQLEKSRLLSDRFSAERPKGSFSTLEIQRTEQGDSAMYLCASSSGQGTRNTIYFGEGSWLTVV.

This sequence joins TRBV10-1 and TRBJ2-4, with 11 nucleotides matching TRBD2. This CDR3 has 16 amino acids. Per germline, CDR1 WNHNN and CDR2 SYGVQD (reference sequence). Trimming cost V 6 bases and J 4 bases; bases outside gene matches: 8. CDR3 nucleotides: TGCGCCAGCAGGGAGGCGGCTAGCGGGGGGAAAAACATTCAGTACTTC. Translated: CASREAASGGKNIQYF.

The CDR3 loop is CASSVDRDYTGELFF. The CDR3 DNA follows: TGTGCCAGCAGCGTAGACAGGGATTACACCGGGGAGCTGTTTTTT. This rearrangement joins TRBV9 to TRBJ2-2, with a tentative D call TRBD1 (6 bases). The CDR3 consists of 15 residues. Per germline, CDR1 SGDLS and CDR2 YYNGEE. The V and J ends lost 0 bases and 3 bases respectively, with 9 bases between them.